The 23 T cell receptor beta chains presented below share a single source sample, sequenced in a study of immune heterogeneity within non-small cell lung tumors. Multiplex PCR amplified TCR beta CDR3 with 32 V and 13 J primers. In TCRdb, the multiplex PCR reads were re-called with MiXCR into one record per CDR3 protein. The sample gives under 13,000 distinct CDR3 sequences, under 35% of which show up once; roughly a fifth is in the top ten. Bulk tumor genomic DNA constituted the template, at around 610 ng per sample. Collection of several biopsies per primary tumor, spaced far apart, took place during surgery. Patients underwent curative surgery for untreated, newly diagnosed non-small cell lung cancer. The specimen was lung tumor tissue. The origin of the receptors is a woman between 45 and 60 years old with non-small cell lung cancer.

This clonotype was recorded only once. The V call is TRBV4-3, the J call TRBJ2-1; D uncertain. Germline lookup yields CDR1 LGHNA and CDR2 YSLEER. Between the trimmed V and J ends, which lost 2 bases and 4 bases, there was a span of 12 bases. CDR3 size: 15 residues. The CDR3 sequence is CASSQILGLYNEQFF. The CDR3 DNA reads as TGCGCCAGCAGCCAAATATTAGGATTATACAATGAGCAGTTCTTC.

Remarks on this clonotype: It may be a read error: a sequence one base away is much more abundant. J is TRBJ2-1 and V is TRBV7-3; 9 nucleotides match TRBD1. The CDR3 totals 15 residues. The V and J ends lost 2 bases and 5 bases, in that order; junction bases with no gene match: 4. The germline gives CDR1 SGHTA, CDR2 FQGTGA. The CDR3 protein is CASSLVQGANNEQFF. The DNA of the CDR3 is TGTGCCAGCAGCTTAGTACAGGGGGCAAACAATGAGCAGTTCTTC.

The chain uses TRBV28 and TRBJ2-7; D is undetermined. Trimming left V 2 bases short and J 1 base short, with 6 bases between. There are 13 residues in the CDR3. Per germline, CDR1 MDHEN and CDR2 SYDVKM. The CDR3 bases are TGTGCCAGCAGTTTACGAACTTCCTACGAGCAGTACTTC. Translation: CASSLRTSYEQYF.

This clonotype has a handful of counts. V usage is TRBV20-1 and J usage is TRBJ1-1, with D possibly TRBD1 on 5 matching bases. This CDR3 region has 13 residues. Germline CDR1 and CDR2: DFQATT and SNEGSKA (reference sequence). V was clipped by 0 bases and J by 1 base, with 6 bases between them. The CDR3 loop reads CSARDDRNTEAFF. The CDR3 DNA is TGCAGTGCTAGAGACGACAGGAACACTGAAGCTTTCTTT.

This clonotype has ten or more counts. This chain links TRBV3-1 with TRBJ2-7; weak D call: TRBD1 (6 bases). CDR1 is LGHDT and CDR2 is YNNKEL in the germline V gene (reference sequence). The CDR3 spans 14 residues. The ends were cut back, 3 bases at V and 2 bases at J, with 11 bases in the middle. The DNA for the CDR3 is TGTGCCAGCAGCCAGGGACACTCTACCTACGAGCAGTACTTC. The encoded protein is CASSQGHSTYEQYF.

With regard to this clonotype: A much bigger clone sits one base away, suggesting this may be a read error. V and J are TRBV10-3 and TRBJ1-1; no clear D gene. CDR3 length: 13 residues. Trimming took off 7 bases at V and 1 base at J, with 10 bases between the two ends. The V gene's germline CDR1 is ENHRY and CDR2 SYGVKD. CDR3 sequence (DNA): TGTGCCATCACCCTCCACAAGAACACTGAAGCTTTCTTT. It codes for CAITLHKNTEAFF.

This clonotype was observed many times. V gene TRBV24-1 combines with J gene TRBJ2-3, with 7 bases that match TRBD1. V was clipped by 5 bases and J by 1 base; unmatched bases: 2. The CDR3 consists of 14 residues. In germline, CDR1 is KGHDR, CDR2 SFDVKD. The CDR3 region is CATSVGQGTDTQYF. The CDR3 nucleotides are TGTGCCACCAGTGTTGGACAGGGCACAGATACGCAGTATTTT.

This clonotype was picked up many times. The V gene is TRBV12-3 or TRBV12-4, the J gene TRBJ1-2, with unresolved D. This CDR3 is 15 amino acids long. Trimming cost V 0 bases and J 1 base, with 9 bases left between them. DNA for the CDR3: TGTGCCAGCAGTTTAGCGTCGGGCGGTAACTATGGCTACACCTTC. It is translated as CASSLASGGNYGYTF.

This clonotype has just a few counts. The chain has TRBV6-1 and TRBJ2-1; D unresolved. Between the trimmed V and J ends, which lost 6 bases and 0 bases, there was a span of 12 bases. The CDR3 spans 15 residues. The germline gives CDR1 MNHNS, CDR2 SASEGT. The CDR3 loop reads CASSRLASSYNEQFF. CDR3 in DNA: TGTGCCAGCAGCAGGCTCGCCAGCTCCTACAATGAGCAGTTCTTC.

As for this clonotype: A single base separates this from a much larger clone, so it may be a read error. The CDR3 DNA sequence: TGTGCCAACTCCTTGACAGGGATCACTGAAGCTTTCTTT. Translated, it gives CANSLTGITEAFF. The genes are TRBV18 and TRBJ1-1; 7 nucleotides line up with TRBD1. Germline V lookup: CDR1 KGHSH, CDR2 LQKENI. V was clipped by 10 bases and J by 4 bases; unmatched bases: 9. The CDR3 runs 13 residues. The full variable domain, in which reference TRBV18 and TRBJ1-1 provide the parts outside the CDR3, is NAGVMQNPRHLVRRRGQEARLRCSPMKGHSHVYWYRQLPEEGLKFMVYLQKENIIDESGMPKERFSAEFPKEGPSILRIQQVVRGDSAAYFCANSLTGITEAFFGQGTRLTVV.

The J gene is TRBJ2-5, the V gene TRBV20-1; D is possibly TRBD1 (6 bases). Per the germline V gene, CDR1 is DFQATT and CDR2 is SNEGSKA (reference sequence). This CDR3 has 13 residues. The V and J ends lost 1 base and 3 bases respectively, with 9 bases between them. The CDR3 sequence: CSARGGHKETQYF. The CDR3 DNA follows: TGCAGTGCTAGAGGGGGACACAAAGAGACCCAGTACTTC.

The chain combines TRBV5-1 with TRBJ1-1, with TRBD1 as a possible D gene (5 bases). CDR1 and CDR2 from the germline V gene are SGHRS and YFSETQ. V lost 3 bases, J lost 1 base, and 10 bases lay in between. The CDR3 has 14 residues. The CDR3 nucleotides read TGCGCCAGCAGCTCCGGGGCAACGAACACTGAAGCTTTCTTT. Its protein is CASSSGATNTEAFF.

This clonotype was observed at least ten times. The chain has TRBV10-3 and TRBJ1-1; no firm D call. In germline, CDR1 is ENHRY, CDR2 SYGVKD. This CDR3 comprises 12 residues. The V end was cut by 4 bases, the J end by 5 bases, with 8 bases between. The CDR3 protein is CAISVRGTEAFF. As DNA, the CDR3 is TGTGCCATCAGTGTAAGAGGGACTGAAGCTTTCTTT.

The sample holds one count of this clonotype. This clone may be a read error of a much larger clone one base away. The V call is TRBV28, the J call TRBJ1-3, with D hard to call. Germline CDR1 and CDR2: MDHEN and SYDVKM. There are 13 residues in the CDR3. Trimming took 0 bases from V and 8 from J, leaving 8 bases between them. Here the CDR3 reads CASSLWGGHTIYF. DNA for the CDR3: TGTGCCAGCAGTTTATGGGGAGGACACACCATATATTTT.

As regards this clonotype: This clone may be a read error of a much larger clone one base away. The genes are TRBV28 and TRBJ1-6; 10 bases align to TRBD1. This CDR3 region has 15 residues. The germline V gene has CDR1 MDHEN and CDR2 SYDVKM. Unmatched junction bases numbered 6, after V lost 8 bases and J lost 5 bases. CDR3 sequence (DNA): TGTGCCAGCGTGGGGGGACAGGGGAATAATTCACCCCTCCACTTT. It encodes CASVGGQGNNSPLHF.

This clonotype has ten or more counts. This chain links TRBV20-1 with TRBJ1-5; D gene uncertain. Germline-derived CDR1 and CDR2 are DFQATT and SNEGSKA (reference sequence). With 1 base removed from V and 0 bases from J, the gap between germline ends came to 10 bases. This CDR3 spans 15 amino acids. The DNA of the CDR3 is TGCAGTGCTAGAGTTGGGAGCTATAGCAATCAGCCCCAGCATTTT. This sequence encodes CSARVGSYSNQPQHF.

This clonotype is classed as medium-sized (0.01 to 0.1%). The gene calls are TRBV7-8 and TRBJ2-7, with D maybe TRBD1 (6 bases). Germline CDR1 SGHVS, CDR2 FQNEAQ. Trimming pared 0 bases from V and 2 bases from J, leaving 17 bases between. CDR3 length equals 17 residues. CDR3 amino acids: CASSLARARGGPYEQYF. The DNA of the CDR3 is TGTGCCAGCAGCTTAGCGCGGGCCAGGGGTGGACCCTACGAGCAGTACTTC.

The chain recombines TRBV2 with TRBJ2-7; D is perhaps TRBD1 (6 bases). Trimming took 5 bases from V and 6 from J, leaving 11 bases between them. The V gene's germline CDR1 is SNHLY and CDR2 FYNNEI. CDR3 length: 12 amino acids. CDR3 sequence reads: CASSYTGFEQYF. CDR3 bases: TGTGCCAGCAGTTACACAGGGTTCGAGCAGTACTTC.

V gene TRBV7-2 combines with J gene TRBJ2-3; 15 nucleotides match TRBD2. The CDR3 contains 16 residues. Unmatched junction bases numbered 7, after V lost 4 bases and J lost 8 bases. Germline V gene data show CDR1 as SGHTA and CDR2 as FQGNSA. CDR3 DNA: TGTGCCAGCAGCTCAGGACTAGCGGGGGGGCGAGTTACGCAGTATTTT. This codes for CASSSGLAGGRVTQYF.

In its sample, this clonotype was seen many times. The CDR3 sequence: CATASGSYNEQFF. The CDR3 DNA follows: TGTGCCACCGCTAGCGGGAGCTACAATGAGCAGTTCTTC. The chain links TRBV15 to TRBJ2-1; 10 bases line up with TRBD2. There are 13 residues in the CDR3. From germline, CDR1 is LNHNV and CDR2 YYDKDF (reference sequence). With V trimmed by 8 bases and J by 3 bases, 1 base remained unmatched. Complete variable domain (other parts from reference TRBV15 and TRBJ2-1): DAMVIQNPRYQVTQFGKPVTLSCSQTLNHNVMYWYQQKSSQAPKLLFHYYDKDFNNEADTPDNFQSRRPNTSFCFLDIRSPGLGDTAMYLCATASGSYNEQFFGPGTRLTVL.

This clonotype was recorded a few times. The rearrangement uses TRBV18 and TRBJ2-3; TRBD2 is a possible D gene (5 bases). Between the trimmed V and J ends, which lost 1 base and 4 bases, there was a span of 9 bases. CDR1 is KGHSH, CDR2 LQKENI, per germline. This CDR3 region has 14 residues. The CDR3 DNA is TGTGCCAGCTCACCACTTTTCGGGGCAGATACGCAGTATTTT. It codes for CASSPLFGADTQYF.

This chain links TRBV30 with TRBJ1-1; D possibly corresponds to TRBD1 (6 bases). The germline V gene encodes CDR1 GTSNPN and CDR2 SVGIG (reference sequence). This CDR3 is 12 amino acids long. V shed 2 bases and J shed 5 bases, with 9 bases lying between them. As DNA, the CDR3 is TGTGCCTGGAGTCTTAGGGGGACTGAAGCTTTCTTT. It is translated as CAWSLRGTEAFF.

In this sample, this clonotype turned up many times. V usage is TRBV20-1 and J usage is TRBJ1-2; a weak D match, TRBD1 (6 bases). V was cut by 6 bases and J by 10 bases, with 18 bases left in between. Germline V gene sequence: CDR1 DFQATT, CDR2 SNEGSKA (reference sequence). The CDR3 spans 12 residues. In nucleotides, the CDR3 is TGCAGTGCCAAGGGGGGGGCTGGAGACTACACCTTC. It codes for CSAKGGAGDYTF.